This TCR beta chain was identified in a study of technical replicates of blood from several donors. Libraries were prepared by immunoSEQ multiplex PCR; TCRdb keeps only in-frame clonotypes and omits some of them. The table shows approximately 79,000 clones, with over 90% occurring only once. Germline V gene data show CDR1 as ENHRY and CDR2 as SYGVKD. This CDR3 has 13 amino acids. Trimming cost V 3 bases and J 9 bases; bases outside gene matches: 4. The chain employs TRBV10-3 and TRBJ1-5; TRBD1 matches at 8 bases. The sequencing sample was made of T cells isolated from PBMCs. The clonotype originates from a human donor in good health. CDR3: CAISEGQGGPQHF. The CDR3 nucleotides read TGTGCCATCAGTGAAGGACAGGGTGGGCCCCAGCATTTT.